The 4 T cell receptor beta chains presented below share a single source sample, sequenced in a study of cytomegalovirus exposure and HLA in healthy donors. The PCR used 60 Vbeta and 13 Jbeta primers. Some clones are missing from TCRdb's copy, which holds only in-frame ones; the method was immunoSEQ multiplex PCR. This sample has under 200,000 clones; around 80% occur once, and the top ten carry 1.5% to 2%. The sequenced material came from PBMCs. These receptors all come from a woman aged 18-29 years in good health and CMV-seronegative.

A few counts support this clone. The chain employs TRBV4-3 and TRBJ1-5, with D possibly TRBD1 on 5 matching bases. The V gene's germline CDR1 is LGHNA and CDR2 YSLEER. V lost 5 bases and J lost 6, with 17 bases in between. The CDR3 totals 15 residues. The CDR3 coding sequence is TGCGCCAGCAGCATAAATTCTCAGGGCGGTCAGCCCCAGCATTTT. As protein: CASSINSQGGQPQHF.

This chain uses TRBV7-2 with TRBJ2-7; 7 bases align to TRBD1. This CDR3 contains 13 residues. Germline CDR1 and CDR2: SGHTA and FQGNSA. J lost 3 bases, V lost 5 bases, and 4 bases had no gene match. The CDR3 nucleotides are TGTGCCAGCAGCCCCGGGGACAGCTACGAGCAGTACGTC. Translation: CASSPGDSYEQYV.

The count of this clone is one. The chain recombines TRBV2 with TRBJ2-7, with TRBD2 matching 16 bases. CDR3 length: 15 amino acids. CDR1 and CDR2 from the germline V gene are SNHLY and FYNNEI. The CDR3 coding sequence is TGTGCCAGCAGTAGGGGACTAGCGGGAGGGGACGACCAGTACGTC. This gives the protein CASSRGLAGGDDQYV.

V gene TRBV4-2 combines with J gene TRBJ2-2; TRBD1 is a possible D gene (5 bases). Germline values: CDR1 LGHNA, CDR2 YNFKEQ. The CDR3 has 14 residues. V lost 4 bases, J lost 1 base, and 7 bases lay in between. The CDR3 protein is CASSLTGNTGELFF. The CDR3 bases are TGTGCCAGCAGCCTAACAGGGAACACCGGGGAGCTGTTTTTT.